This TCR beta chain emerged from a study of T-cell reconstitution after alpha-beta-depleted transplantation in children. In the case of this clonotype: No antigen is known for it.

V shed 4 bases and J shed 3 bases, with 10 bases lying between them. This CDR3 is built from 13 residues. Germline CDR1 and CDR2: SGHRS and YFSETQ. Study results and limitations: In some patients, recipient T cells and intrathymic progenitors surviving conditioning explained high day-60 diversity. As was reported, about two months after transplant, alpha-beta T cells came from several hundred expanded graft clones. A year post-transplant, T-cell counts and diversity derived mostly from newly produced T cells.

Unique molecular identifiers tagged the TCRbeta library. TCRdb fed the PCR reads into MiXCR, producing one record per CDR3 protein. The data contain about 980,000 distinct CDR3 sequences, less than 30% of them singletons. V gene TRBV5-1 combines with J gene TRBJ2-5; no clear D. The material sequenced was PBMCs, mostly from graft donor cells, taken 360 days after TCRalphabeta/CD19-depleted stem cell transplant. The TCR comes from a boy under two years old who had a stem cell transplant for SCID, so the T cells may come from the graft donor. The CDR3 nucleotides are TGCGCCAGCAGCCCCACCCCCGAAGAGACCCAGTACTTC. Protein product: CASSPTPEETQYF.